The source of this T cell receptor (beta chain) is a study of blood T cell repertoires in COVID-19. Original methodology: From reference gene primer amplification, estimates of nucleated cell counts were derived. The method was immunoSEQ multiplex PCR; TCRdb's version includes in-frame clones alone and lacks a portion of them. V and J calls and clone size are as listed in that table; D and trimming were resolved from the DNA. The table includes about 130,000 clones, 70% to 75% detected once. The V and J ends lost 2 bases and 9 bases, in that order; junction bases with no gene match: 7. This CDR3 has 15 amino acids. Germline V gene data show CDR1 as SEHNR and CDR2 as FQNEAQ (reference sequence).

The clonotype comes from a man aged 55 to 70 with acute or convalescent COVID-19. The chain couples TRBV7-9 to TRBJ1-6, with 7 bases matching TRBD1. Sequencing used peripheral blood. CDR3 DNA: TGTGCCAGCAGCTTAAGACAGGGTGGGAGTTCACCCCTCCACTTT. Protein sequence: CASSLRQGGSSPLHF.